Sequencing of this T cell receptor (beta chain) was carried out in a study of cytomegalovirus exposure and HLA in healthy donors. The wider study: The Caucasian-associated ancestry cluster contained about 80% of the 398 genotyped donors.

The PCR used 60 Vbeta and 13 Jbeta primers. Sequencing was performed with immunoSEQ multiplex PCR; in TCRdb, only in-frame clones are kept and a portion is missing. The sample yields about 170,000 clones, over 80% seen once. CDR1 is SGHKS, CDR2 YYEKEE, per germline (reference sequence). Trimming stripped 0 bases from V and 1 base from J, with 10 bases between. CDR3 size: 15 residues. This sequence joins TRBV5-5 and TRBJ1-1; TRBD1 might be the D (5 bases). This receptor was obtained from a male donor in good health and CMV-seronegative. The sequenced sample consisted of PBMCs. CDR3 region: CASSLVSGGNTEAFF. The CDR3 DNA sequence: TGTGCCAGCAGCTTGGTCTCGGGGGGGAACACTGAAGCTTTCTTT.